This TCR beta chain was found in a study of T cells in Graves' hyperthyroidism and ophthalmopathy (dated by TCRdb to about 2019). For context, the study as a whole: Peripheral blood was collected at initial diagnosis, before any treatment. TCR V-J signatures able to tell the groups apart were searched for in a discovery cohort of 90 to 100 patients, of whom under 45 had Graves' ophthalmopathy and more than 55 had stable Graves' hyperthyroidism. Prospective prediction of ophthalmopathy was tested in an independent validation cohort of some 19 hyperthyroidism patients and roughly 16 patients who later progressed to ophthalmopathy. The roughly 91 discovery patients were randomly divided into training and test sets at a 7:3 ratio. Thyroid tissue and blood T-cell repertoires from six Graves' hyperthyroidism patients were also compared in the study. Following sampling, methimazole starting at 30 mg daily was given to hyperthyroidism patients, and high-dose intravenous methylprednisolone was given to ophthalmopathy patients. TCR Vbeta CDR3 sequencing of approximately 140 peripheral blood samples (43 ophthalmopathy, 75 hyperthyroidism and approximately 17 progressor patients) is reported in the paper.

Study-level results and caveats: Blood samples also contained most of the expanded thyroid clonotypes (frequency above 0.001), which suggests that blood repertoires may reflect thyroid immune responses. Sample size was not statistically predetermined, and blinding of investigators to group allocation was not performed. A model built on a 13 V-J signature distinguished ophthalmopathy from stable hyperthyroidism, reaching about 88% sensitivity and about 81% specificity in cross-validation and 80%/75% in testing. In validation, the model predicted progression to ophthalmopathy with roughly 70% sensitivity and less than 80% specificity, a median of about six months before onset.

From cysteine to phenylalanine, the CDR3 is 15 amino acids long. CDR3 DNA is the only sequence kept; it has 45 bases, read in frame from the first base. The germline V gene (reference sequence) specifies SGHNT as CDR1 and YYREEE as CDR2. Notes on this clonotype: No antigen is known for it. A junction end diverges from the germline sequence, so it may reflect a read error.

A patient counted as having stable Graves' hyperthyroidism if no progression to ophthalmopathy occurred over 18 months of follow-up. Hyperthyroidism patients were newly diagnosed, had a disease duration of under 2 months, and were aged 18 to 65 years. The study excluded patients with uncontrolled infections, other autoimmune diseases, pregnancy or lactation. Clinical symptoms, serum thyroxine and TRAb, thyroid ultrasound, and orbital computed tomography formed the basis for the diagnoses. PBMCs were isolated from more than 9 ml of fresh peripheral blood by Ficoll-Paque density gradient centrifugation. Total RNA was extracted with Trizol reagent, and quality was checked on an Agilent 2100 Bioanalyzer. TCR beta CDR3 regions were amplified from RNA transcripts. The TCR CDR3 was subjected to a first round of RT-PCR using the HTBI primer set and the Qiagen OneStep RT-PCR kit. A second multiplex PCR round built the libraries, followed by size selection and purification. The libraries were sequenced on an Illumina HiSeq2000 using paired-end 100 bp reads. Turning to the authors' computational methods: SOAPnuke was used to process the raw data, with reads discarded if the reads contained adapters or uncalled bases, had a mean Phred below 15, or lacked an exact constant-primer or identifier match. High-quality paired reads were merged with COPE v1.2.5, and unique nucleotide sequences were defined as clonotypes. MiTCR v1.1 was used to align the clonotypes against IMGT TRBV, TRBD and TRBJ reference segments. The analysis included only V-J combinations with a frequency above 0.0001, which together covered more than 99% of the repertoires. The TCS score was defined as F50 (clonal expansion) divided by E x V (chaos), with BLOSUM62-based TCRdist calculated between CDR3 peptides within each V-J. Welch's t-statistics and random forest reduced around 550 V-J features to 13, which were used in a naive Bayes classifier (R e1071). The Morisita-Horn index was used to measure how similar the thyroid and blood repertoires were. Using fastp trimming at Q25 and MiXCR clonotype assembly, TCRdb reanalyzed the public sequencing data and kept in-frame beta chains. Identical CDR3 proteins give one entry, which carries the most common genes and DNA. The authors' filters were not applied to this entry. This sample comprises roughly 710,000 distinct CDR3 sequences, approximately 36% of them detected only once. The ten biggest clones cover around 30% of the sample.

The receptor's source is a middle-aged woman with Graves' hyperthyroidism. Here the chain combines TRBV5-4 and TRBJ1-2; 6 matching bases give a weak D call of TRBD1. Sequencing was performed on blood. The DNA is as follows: TGTGCCAGCAGCTTGAAGGGGGACACACTGTATGGCCACACCTTC. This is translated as CASSLKGDTLYGHTF. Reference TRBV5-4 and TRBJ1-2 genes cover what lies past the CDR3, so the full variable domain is ETGVTQSPTHLIKTRGQQVTLRCSSQSGHNTVSWYQQALGQGPQFIFQYYREEENGRGNFPPRFSGLQFPNYSSELNVNALELDDSALYLCASSLKGDTLYGHTFGSGTRLTVV.